This T cell receptor (beta chain) is from a study of response to subunit inactivated influenza vaccine (dated by TCRdb to 2017 to 2018). For the wider study: The study used deep quantitative T cell receptor repertoire profiling to track responses to a trivalent subunit inactivated influenza vaccine. Study-wide findings and limitations: It was suggested by the authors that each seasonal influenza vaccination may recruit only a limited number of new T cells.

V is clipped by 2 bases and J by 4 bases, and the sequence between their germline boundaries is 9 bases long. CDR1 and CDR2 are drawn from the germline V gene (reference sequence): SEHNR, FQNEAQ. The CDR3 numbers 13 residues from cysteine through phenylalanine. The kept DNA is CDR3 alone, 39 bases in frame from the first base. Remarks on this clonotype: Its cognate antigen has yet to be identified. Base qualities are not recorded, but no much larger clone differs from it by a single base.

The method behind the library was RT-PCR. The instrument was an Illumina HiSeq 2500. Using fastp trimming at Q25 and MiXCR clonotype assembly, TCRdb reanalyzed the public sequencing data and kept in-frame beta chains. Every entry covers one CDR3 protein and lists the most common genes and DNA from its rows. The sample data list 800,000 or so distinct CDR3 sequences, and about 20% of these were observed just once. The ten most abundant clones make up roughly 10% of the sample. This material consisted of PBMCs from blood, taken 5 to 6 days after vaccination. In this chain, TRBV7-9 is recombined with TRBJ2-7; the D gene is not confidently resolved. This clonotype was obtained from a man aged 45-65 years who received an inactivated influenza vaccine. Donor details come from another sample of the same person, matched by shared clones. The DNA is as follows: TGTGCCAGCAGCTTATTAGAAGGATACGAGCAGTACTTC. It specifies CASSLLEGYEQYF.